This T cell receptor beta chain derives from a study of spatial heterogeneity in lung cancer. Study results and limitations: Ubiquitous expanded tumor TCRs appeared in blood more at resection than follow-up.

In TCRdb, the 5' RACE reads were re-called with MiXCR into one record per CDR3 protein. The repertoire has about 75,000 distinct CDR3 sequences, about an eighth of them found once; the top ten carry roughly 6.7%. This clonotype has more than one count but fewer than ten. The antigen is unknown. The time point denotes: sample taken at primary tumor resection. Researchers sequenced whole RNA taken from tumor, nontumor lung or frozen PBMC without sorting. Approximately 70 TRACERx patients with early, untreated non-small cell lung cancer donated samples. This clonotype was sampled from a male donor with early-stage non-small cell lung cancer. Specimen: PBMCs, collected at surgery.

CDR3 nucleotides: TGTGCCAGCAGCTTAGGGGGACAGCCCACCGAGCAGTACTTC. Protein sequence: CASSLGGQPTEQYF. The chain is built from TRBV11-3 and TRBJ2-7; 7 bases map to TRBD1. The CDR3 runs 14 residues. Germline CDR1 and CDR2: SGHNT and YENEEA. Losses at the gene ends were 1 base for V and 6 bases for J; bases not matched to a gene: 6.